This TCR beta chain derives from a study of identical twins. TCRdb passed the 5' RACE reads through MiXCR, listing each CDR3 protein once. The data contain 420,000 or so distinct CDR3 sequences, approximately 17% of them singletons. CDR1 and CDR2 from the germline V gene are DFQATT and SNEGSKA (reference sequence). V was clipped by 6 bases and J by 0 bases, with 12 bases between them. This CDR3 is built from 14 residues. This clonotype has only a few counts. Sequenced material: naive T cells sorted from blood. The chain combines TRBV20-1 with TRBJ1-5, with D unresolved. The TCR sequence derives from a man in his forties or fifties in good health. This chain's CDR3 is CSAREGYSNQPQHF. In DNA, the CDR3 is TGCAGTGCCCGGGAGGGATATAGCAATCAGCCCCAGCATTTT.